One sample yielded the 20 T cell receptor beta chains listed below, sequenced in a study of blood T cell repertoires in COVID-19. Clones were read by immunoSEQ multiplex PCR, and TCRdb kept only the in-frame ones, dropping some. The table has more than 150,000 clones, around 94% seen once. Sequencing used peripheral blood. These receptors came from a young man with COVID-19, enrolled during active disease.

The J gene is TRBJ1-1, the V gene TRBV9, with D tentatively TRBD1 (5 bases). This CDR3 contains 13 residues. V shed 5 bases and J shed 1 base, with 9 bases lying between them. The germline CDR1 and CDR2 sequences are SGDLS and YYNGEE. CDR3 sequence (DNA): TGTGCCAGCAGTCAAACAGGGAACACTGAAGCTTTCTTT. Its translation is CASSQTGNTEAFF.

V and J are TRBV19 and TRBJ2-5; 7 bases align to TRBD1. The trim removed 8 bases at V and 5 bases at J, leaving 11 bases unmatched. CDR1 and CDR2 from the germline V gene are LNHDA and SQIVND (reference sequence). This CDR3 has 14 residues. CDR3 nucleotides: TGTGCCAGTGCGAACGGACAGGCGGTTGAGACCCAGTACTTC. This gives the protein CASANGQAVETQYF. Full variable domain (rest looked up from reference TRBV19 and TRBJ2-5): DGGITQSPKYLFRKEGQNVTLSCEQNLNHDAMYWYRQDPGQGLRLIYYSQIVNDFQKGDIAEGYSVSREKKESFPLTVTSAQKNPTAFYLCASANGQAVETQYFGPGTRLLVL.

This rearrangement joins TRBV19 to TRBJ1-5; 7 bases agree with TRBD1. The V gene end was trimmed by 10 bases and the J gene end by 2 bases; junction bases not matched to a gene: 8. This CDR3 spans 14 amino acids. The germline gives CDR1 LNHDA, CDR2 SQIVND (reference sequence). The DNA of the CDR3 is TGTGCCACCGACAACAGGGGACGCAATCAGCCCCAGCATTTT. This gives the protein CATDNRGRNQPQHF.

This chain links TRBV7-9 with TRBJ2-7; possible D gene TRBD2, 7 bases. V lost 5 bases and J lost 5, with 16 bases in between. Germline assignment: CDR1 SEHNR and CDR2 FQNEAQ (reference sequence). The CDR3 runs to 14 residues. For the CDR3, the DNA is TGTGCCAGCAGCCCCGGGACGGGGGGCAACGAGCAGTACTTC. It encodes CASSPGTGGNEQYF.

V is TRBV5-5 and J is TRBJ1-4; the D is unclear. The CDR3 has 12 residues. Germline values: CDR1 SGHKS, CDR2 YYEKEE (reference sequence). With 5 bases removed from V and 8 bases from J, the gap between germline ends came to 10 bases. The chain's CDR3 is CASSTREEKLFF. Here the CDR3 DNA reads TGTGCCAGCAGTACGAGGGAGGAAAAACTGTTTTTT.

The V gene is TRBV5-1, the J gene TRBJ2-3, with TRBD1 as a possible D gene (5 bases). From germline, CDR1 is SGHRS and CDR2 YFSETQ. V lost 4 bases and J 3 bases, leaving 21 bases between the germline ends. The CDR3 has 17 residues. The CDR3 DNA sequence: TGCGCCAGCAGCATTGGCCCCCCTGGGGCTCAGACAGATACGCAGTATTTT. Residues: CASSIGPPGAQTDTQYF.

The chain employs TRBV12-3 or TRBV12-4 and TRBJ1-1; D perhaps matches TRBD1 (5 bases). The CDR3 totals 13 residues. V lost 6 bases, J lost 1 base, and 9 bases lay in between. The CDR3 loop reads CASRFTGNTEAFF. The CDR3 coding sequence is TGTGCCAGCAGATTCACAGGGAACACTGAAGCTTTCTTT.

The chain couples TRBV7-9 to TRBJ2-3; 8 bases are shared with TRBD1. V was pared by 1 base and J by 2 bases, with 5 bases of the junction left unmatched. The CDR3 covers 16 residues. Germline assignment: CDR1 SEHNR and CDR2 FQNEAQ (reference sequence). Here the CDR3 reads CASSLVGQGVTDTQYF. The CDR3 coding sequence is TGTGCCAGCAGCTTAGTTGGACAGGGAGTCACAGATACGCAGTATTTT.

The chain links TRBV7-3 to TRBJ2-2; possibly TRBD2 for D (6 bases). This CDR3 is built from 15 residues. V was cut by 1 base and J by 4 bases, with 10 bases left in between. Germline V gives CDR1 SGHTA, CDR2 FQGTGA. The CDR3 here is CASSLRQGGTGELFF. CDR3 in DNA: TGTGCCAGCAGCTTAAGGCAGGGAGGCACCGGGGAGCTGTTTTTT. The entire variable domain, with the rest obtained from reference TRBV7-3 and TRBJ2-2, is as follows: GAGVSQTPSNKVTEKGKYVELRCDPISGHTALYWYRQSLGQGPEFLIYFQGTGAADDSGLPNDRFFAVRPEGSVSTLKIQRTERGDSAVYLCASSLRQGGTGELFFGEGSRLTVL.

This rearrangement joins TRBV11-2 to TRBJ1-1, with D maybe TRBD1 (5 bases). CDR1 is SGHAT, CDR2 FQNNGV, per germline. V dropped 0 bases and J dropped 4 bases, with 12 bases sitting between them. This CDR3 is built from 15 residues. DNA of the CDR3: TGTGCCAGCAGCTTAGATGGGGGAGGGGTCACTGAAGCTTTCTTT. This sequence encodes CASSLDGGGVTEAFF.

The chain combines TRBV4-1 with TRBJ2-5; TRBD2 matches 8 bases. The V gene end was trimmed by 3 bases and the J gene end by 0 bases; junction bases not matched to a gene: 9. The CDR3 covers 17 residues. The germline V gene has CDR1 MGHRA and CDR2 YSYEKL. CDR3 DNA: TGCGCCAGCAGCCACCCGGGCCAGCGGGGGTACCAAGAGACCCAGTACTTC. Its protein product is CASSHPGQRGYQETQYF.

V gene TRBV5-1 combines with J gene TRBJ2-7; TRBD1 matches 8 bases. Trimming took 3 bases from V and 3 from J; bases not matched to a gene: 5. There are 14 residues in the CDR3. In germline, CDR1 is SGHRS, CDR2 YFSETQ. CDR3 bases: TGCGCCAGCAGCTCGTCCGGGACAGGCTACGAGCAGTACTTC. Amino acids: CASSSSGTGYEQYF. Full variable domain (outside the CDR3, taken from reference TRBV5-1 and TRBJ2-7): KAGVTQTPRYLIKTRGQQVTLSCSPISGHRSVSWYQQTPGQGLQFLFEYFSETQRNKGNFPGRFSGRQFSNSRSEMNVSTLELGDSALYLCASSSSGTGYEQYFGPGTRLTVT.

V is TRBV9 and J is TRBJ1-2; 7 nucleotides align to TRBD1. Germline-derived CDR1 and CDR2 are SGDLS and YYNGEE. The CDR3 is made up of 15 amino acids. The V segment lost 4 bases and the J segment 0 bases; nucleotides outside the gene matches: 6. CDR3 sequence (DNA): TGTGCCAGCAGCCCCAGACAGGGAACTAACTATGGCTACACCTTC. It encodes CASSPRQGTNYGYTF.

The CDR3 protein is CASSLGGNTEAFF. CDR3 coding DNA: TGTGCCAGCAGTTTGGGGGGGAACACTGAAGCTTTCTTT. This chain uses TRBV6-5 with TRBJ1-1; D may be TRBD1 (5 bases). The V end was cut by 4 bases, the J end by 1 base, with 7 bases between. The CDR3 spans 13 residues. From germline, CDR1 is MNHEY and CDR2 SVGAGI.

V and J are TRBV15 and TRBJ1-2; a weak D match, TRBD1 (6 bases). The ends were cut back, 3 bases at V and 8 bases at J, with 13 bases in the middle. The length of the CDR3 is 13 residues. The germline V gene encodes CDR1 LNHNV and CDR2 YYDKDF (reference sequence). This CDR3 reads CATSRQGWGGYTF. The CDR3 DNA follows: TGTGCCACCAGCAGGCAGGGGTGGGGAGGCTACACCTTC.

The chain couples TRBV3-1 (or the pseudogene TRBV3-2) to TRBJ2-1, with unresolved D. Trimming left V 0 bases short and J 6 bases short, with 9 bases between. The V gene's germline CDR1 is LGHDT and CDR2 YNNKEL (reference sequence). The CDR3 has 14 residues. CDR3 in amino acids: CASSQEAVRNEQFF. CDR3 nucleotide sequence: TGTGCCAGCAGCCAAGAGGCGGTGCGCAATGAGCAGTTCTTC.

The chain joins TRBV19 to TRBJ1-6; 10 nucleotides align to TRBD1. Germline V gene sequence: CDR1 LNHDA, CDR2 SQIVND (reference sequence). J gave up 9 bases and V 4 bases, and 9 bases lay outside the gene matches. This CDR3 is 16 amino acids long. CDR3 loop: CASSNSDRGKGSPLHF. CDR3 bases: TGTGCCAGTAGTAATTCGGACAGGGGGAAAGGTTCACCCCTCCACTTT. Combining the CDR3 with reference TRBV19 and TRBJ1-6 gives the whole variable domain DGGITQSPKYLFRKEGQNVTLSCEQNLNHDAMYWYRQDPGQGLRLIYYSQIVNDFQKGDIAEGYSVSREKKESFPLTVTSAQKNPTAFYLCASSNSDRGKGSPLHFGNGTRLTVT.

The CDR3 reads CASSIFHANQPQHF. The CDR3 DNA reads TGTGCCAGTAGTATATTCCATGCGAATCAGCCCCAGCATTTT. The J gene is TRBJ1-5, the V gene TRBV19; D gene ambiguous. This CDR3 contains 14 residues. The germline V gene has CDR1 LNHDA and CDR2 SQIVND (reference sequence). Deletions cut 2 bases from V and 4 bases from J, with 9 bases between.

The chain uses TRBV3-1 (or the pseudogene TRBV3-2) and TRBJ1-6; 9 nucleotides line up with TRBD1. The CDR3 totals 15 residues. Germline V lookup: CDR1 LGHDT, CDR2 YNNKEL (reference sequence). V shed 2 bases and J 7 bases; nucleotides not matched to a gene: 3. The CDR3 nucleotides read TGTGCCAGCAGCCAAACAGGGGGCGCGAATTCACCCCTCCACTTT. Its translation: CASSQTGGANSPLHF.

The CDR3 nucleotides are TGTGCCATCAGCGGGGTAGCGGGGGGGCCGGAGTCCTACGAGCAGTACTTC. It is translated as CAISGVAGGPESYEQYF. The chain couples TRBV10-3 to TRBJ2-7; 11 bases are a match to TRBD2. The germline V gene has CDR1 ENHRY and CDR2 SYGVKD. Germline trimming cut 6 bases from V and 1 base from J; bases unmatched to any gene: 11. This CDR3 spans 17 amino acids.